This T cell receptor (beta chain) was profiled in a study of T cells in Graves' hyperthyroidism and ophthalmopathy. This clonotype was counted ten times or more. Amplified TCR beta CDR3 regions derived from RNA transcripts. The HTBI primer set served for first-round RT-PCR of the TCR CDR3. TCRdb reprocessed the multiplex PCR reads via MiXCR and lists one record per CDR3 protein. The sample lists about 290,000 distinct CDR3 sequences, around a fifth occurring once. From germline, CDR1 is MDHEN and CDR2 SYDVKM. Trimming took 8 bases from V and 7 from J; bases not matched to a gene: 8. The CDR3 spans 13 residues.

Sequencing was performed on blood. The receptor's source is a man aged 45-65 years with Graves' ophthalmopathy. This chain joins TRBV28 and TRBJ2-1; the match to TRBD2 covers 7 bases. This chain's CDR3 is CASFSRGENEQFF. CDR3 sequence (DNA): TGTGCCAGCTTTAGCCGGGGGGAGAATGAGCAGTTCTTC.